The entry below describes one T cell receptor beta chain. The protocol was immunoSEQ multiplex PCR, while the TCRdb copy is restricted to in-frame clones and leaves out a portion. Among almost 350,000 clones, more than 70% were seen once, and the ten largest hold around 0.92%. Germline V gene data show CDR1 as MDHEN and CDR2 as SYDVKM. This CDR3 contains 17 residues. V shed 7 bases and J 1 base; nucleotides not matched to a gene: 14. This entry belongs to a study of blood T cell repertoires in COVID-19. Study-wide background: Sample material is recorded as cDNA or gDNA derived from T cells, B-cell-depleted T cells, or PBMCs.

Grouping used clinical history reported by participants in a survey and questionnaire. Within the 2 weeks before study entry, each person in the exposed group met a COVID-19 case. The TCR was taken from a woman in her twenties or thirties who had been exposed to COVID-19. Sequenced: PBMCs or T cells enriched from blood (not recorded which). V and J are TRBV28 and TRBJ2-7, with 9 nucleotides matching TRBD2. In DNA, the CDR3 is TGTGCCAGCAAAAGCACGGTAGCGGGAGAGGGATCCTACGAGCAGTACTTC. It codes for CASKSTVAGEGSYEQYF.